The 19 T cell receptor beta chains below were found in one sample sequenced in a study of T cell responses to AZD1222 COVID-19 vaccine. Here immunoSEQ multiplex PCR was the method, and the copy in TCRdb shows in-frame clones only, minus some. The sample holds 90,000 to 120,000 clones, around 94% seen once. This specimen consisted of peripheral blood, obtained on day 0 of AZD1222 vaccination. These TCRs come from an adult in good health.

On this clone: At one of its ends the junction is not consistent with the germline gene, which may arise from a read error. This chain links TRBV28 with TRBJ1-5; TRBD1 agrees at 7 bases. The CDR3 covers 12 residues. CDR1 is MDHEN, CDR2 SYDVKM, per germline. The CDR3 region is CASRSTGAVKDF. For the CDR3, the DNA is TGTGCCAGCAGATCAACAGGGGCAGTTAAGGATTTT.

This sequence joins TRBV11-3 and TRBJ1-2; D unclear. CDR3 length equals 14 residues. V dropped 0 bases and J dropped 8 bases, with 13 bases sitting between them. The germline V gene has CDR1 SGHNT and CDR2 YENEEA. The CDR3 DNA sequence: TGTGCCAGCAGCTTAGACTCAGCGGGCGGCGGCTACACCTTC. Translation gives CASSLDSAGGGYTF.

This rearrangement joins TRBV7-3 to TRBJ2-7; D is unclear. Looked up from germline, CDR1 is SGHTA and CDR2 is FQGTGA. The V and J ends lost 4 bases and 6 bases respectively, with 10 bases between them. The CDR3 loop spans 12 amino acids. CDR3 DNA sequence: TGTGCCAGCAGCTCCGTAATAGGCGAGCAGTACTTC. This gives the protein CASSSVIGEQYF.

The V call is TRBV19, the J call TRBJ1-5, with 7 bases identical to TRBD1. The CDR3 runs to 16 residues. The V gene's germline CDR1 is LNHDA and CDR2 SQIVND (reference sequence). Unmatched junction bases numbered 5, after V lost 3 bases and J lost 0 bases. CDR3 bases: TGTGCCAGTAGTATTGGGACAGAGAGTAGCAATCAGCCCCAGCATTTT. It specifies CASSIGTESSNQPQHF. The full variable domain, rest sourced from reference TRBV19 and TRBJ1-5, is DGGITQSPKYLFRKEGQNVTLSCEQNLNHDAMYWYRQDPGQGLRLIYYSQIVNDFQKGDIAEGYSVSREKKESFPLTVTSAQKNPTAFYLCASSIGTESSNQPQHFGDGTRLSIL.

The rearrangement uses TRBV28 and TRBJ2-1; TRBD2 agrees at 12 bases. The V segment lost 6 bases and the J segment 12 bases; nucleotides outside the gene matches: 12. The CDR3 covers 15 residues. Germline V gives CDR1 MDHEN, CDR2 SYDVKM. The chain's CDR3 is CASRSSGTSGSGQFF. The DNA for the CDR3 is TGTGCCAGCAGATCATCCGGGACTAGCGGGTCAGGGCAGTTCTTC.

The V call is TRBV29-1, the J call TRBJ1-3; possible D gene TRBD1, 6 bases. The length of the CDR3 is 14 residues. The V end was cut by 5 bases, the J end by 2 bases, with 13 bases between. Germline V gives CDR1 SQVTM, CDR2 ANQGSEA. CDR3 coding DNA: TGCAGCGTTCAAAGGGGGGTTCCTGGAAACACCATATATTTT. This codes for CSVQRGVPGNTIYF. The full variable domain, with the rest looked up from reference TRBV29-1 and TRBJ1-3, is SAVISQKPSRDICQRGTSLTIQCQVDSQVTMMFWYRQQPGQSLTLIATANQGSEATYESGFVIDKFPISRPNLTFSTLTVSNMSPEDSSIYLCSVQRGVPGNTIYFGEGSWLTVV.

This chain links TRBV5-8 with TRBJ1-1; D uncertain. CDR3 length equals 13 residues. V was trimmed by 0 bases and J by 4 bases, leaving 7 bases between them. Looked up from germline, CDR1 is SGHTS and CDR2 is YDEGEE. Here the CDR3 DNA reads TGTGCCAGCAGCTTGGCAGGAATCACTGAAGCTTTCTTT. The encoded protein is CASSLAGITEAFF.

This chain uses TRBV11-2 with TRBJ2-7, with 8 bases aligning to TRBD2. Germline-derived CDR1 and CDR2 are SGHAT and FQNNGV. The V segment lost 6 bases and the J segment 5 bases; nucleotides outside the gene matches: 6. This CDR3 is built from 13 residues. CDR3 residues: CASRSGRSHEQYF. The CDR3 nucleotides are TGTGCCAGCAGAAGCGGGAGAAGCCACGAGCAGTACTTC.

CDR3 DNA: TGTGCCAGCAGTAGACAGAATAACTATGGCTACACCTTC. It encodes CASSRQNNYGYTF. The chain employs TRBV2 and TRBJ1-2; weak D call: TRBD1 (5 bases). The germline V and J ends were trimmed by 5 bases and 1 base, with 8 bases remaining between them. Germline assignment: CDR1 SNHLY and CDR2 FYNNEI. The CDR3 has 13 amino acids.

This sequence joins TRBV5-1 and TRBJ2-7, with 7 bases matching TRBD1. CDR1 SGHRS and CDR2 YFSETQ come from the germline V gene. This CDR3 region has 12 residues. The trim removed 3 bases at V and 4 bases at J, leaving 1 base unmatched. The CDR3 bases are TGCGCCAGCAGCTCGGACAGGTACGAGCAGTACTTC. Protein product: CASSSDRYEQYF. The full variable domain, rest sourced from reference TRBV5-1 and TRBJ2-7, is KAGVTQTPRYLIKTRGQQVTLSCSPISGHRSVSWYQQTPGQGLQFLFEYFSETQRNKGNFPGRFSGRQFSNSRSEMNVSTLELGDSALYLCASSSDRYEQYFGPGTRLTVT.

The chain has TRBV5-1 and TRBJ2-3; no clear D gene. This CDR3 is built from 16 residues. V lost 0 bases and J lost 2, with 13 bases in between. The germline V gene has CDR1 SGHRS and CDR2 YFSETQ. This chain's CDR3 is CASSLVVGLDTDTQYF. The CDR3 region has the DNA TGCGCCAGCAGCTTGGTAGTTGGTCTAGACACAGATACGCAGTATTTT.

This chain links TRBV18 with TRBJ2-3, with 8 bases matching TRBD2. Unmatched junction bases numbered 5, after V lost 2 bases and J lost 4 bases. The length of the CDR3 is 15 residues. Germline V gives CDR1 KGHSH, CDR2 LQKENI. The CDR3 nucleotides are TGTGCCAGCTCACCATCACGGGGGGGTTCAGATACGCAGTATTTT. The encoded protein is CASSPSRGGSDTQYF.

The V gene is TRBV19, the J gene TRBJ1-1; the D is unclear. CDR3 length: 14 residues. Germline assignment: CDR1 LNHDA and CDR2 SQIVND (reference sequence). The V end was cut by 3 bases, the J end by 5 bases, with 13 bases between. CDR3: CASSISPGRTEAFF. CDR3 sequence (DNA): TGTGCCAGTAGTATTTCCCCGGGTAGAACTGAAGCTTTCTTT. Combining the CDR3 with reference TRBV19 and TRBJ1-1 gives the whole variable domain DGGITQSPKYLFRKEGQNVTLSCEQNLNHDAMYWYRQDPGQGLRLIYYSQIVNDFQKGDIAEGYSVSREKKESFPLTVTSAQKNPTAFYLCASSISPGRTEAFFGQGTRLTVV.

This sequence joins TRBV7-2 and TRBJ1-5; TRBD1 might be the D (5 bases). The ends were cut back, 4 bases at V and 0 bases at J, with 7 bases in the middle. This CDR3 has 14 amino acids. Germline CDR1 is SGHTA and CDR2 is FQGNSA. The CDR3 protein is CASSSGYSNQPQHF. Written as DNA, the CDR3 is TGTGCCAGCAGCTCAGGGTATAGCAATCAGCCCCAGCATTTT.

The chain is built from TRBV6-1 and TRBJ2-7; the D is unclear. V lost 0 bases and J lost 1, with 13 bases in between. CDR3 length: 16 amino acids. The germline V gene encodes CDR1 MNHNS and CDR2 SASEGT. CDR3 residues: CASSEAAARSSYEQYF. As DNA, the CDR3 is TGTGCCAGCAGTGAAGCGGCCGCGAGGTCATCCTACGAGCAGTACTTC.

J is TRBJ2-3 and V is TRBV5-1; D gene unclear. The ends were cut back, 5 bases at V and 8 bases at J, with 18 bases in the middle. This CDR3 is built from 14 residues. Germline CDR1 SGHRS, CDR2 YFSETQ. The CDR3 DNA sequence: TGCGCCAGCAGTTCGGGCCCCGCGCAAGGTACGCAGTATTTT. Its translation is CASSSGPAQGTQYF.

This rearrangement joins TRBV27 to TRBJ1-2; D gene ambiguous. V dropped 7 bases and J dropped 6 bases, with 18 bases sitting between them. CDR1 and CDR2 from the germline V gene are MNHEY and SMNVEV (reference sequence). The CDR3 is 14 residues long. CDR3 bases: TGTGCCAGCACCAACTCCCGGACGGCGGATGGCTACACCTTC. It is translated as CASTNSRTADGYTF.

CDR3 region: CASSQGPLPSDTQYF. The CDR3 nucleotides are TGTGCCAGCAGCCAAGGGCCCCTTCCCTCAGATACGCAGTATTTT. The chain uses TRBV3-1 (or the pseudogene TRBV3-2) and TRBJ2-3; D unclear. Germline CDR1 and CDR2: LGHDT and YNNKEL (reference sequence). V was shortened by 1 base and J by 4 bases, with 12 bases between the two germline ends. The CDR3 totals 15 residues.

The rearrangement uses TRBV7-3 and TRBJ1-6; 8 bases are a match to TRBD1. Germline CDR1 is SGHTA and CDR2 is FQGTGA. There are 13 residues in the CDR3. Trimming at V came to 3 bases and at J to 12 bases, leaving 4 bases not matched to a gene. Written as DNA, the CDR3 is TGTGCCAGCAGCTTGACAGGGGTTGGACCCCTCCACTTT. It specifies CASSLTGVGPLHF.